The 5 T cell receptor beta chains listed next were all sequenced from one sample in a study of cytomegalovirus exposure and HLA in healthy donors. The repertoire was sequenced with immunoSEQ multiplex PCR; TCRdb's copy has only in-frame clones and lacks some. The data show around 69,000 clones, 96% seen once. Sequencing input: PBMCs. These receptors originate from a woman aged 18-30 years in good health and CMV-seropositive.

This clone was recorded once. This chain links TRBV19 with TRBJ2-7; D gene uncertain. Germline assignment: CDR1 LNHDA and CDR2 SQIVND (reference sequence). The CDR3 spans 13 residues. Trimming stripped 5 bases from V and 1 base from J, with 9 bases between. CDR3 in DNA: TGTGCCAGTAGTCCAGGTCTTTCCTACGAGCAGTACTTC. The encoded protein is CASSPGLSYEQYF. Full variable domain (outside the CDR3, taken from reference TRBV19 and TRBJ2-7): DGGITQSPKYLFRKEGQNVTLSCEQNLNHDAMYWYRQDPGQGLRLIYYSQIVNDFQKGDIAEGYSVSREKKESFPLTVTSAQKNPTAFYLCASSPGLSYEQYFGPGTRLTVT.

The chain carries TRBV5-1 and TRBJ2-3; D may be TRBD2 (5 bases). Germline CDR1 and CDR2: SGHRS and YFSETQ. Trimming cost V 4 bases and J 2 bases, with 17 bases left between them. This CDR3 is 16 amino acids long. The CDR3 reads CASSPGASGYTDTQYF. The CDR3 region has the DNA TGCGCCAGCAGCCCCGGAGCGAGCGGATACACAGATACGCAGTATTTT.

This clone was picked up one time. The chain combines TRBV4-2 with TRBJ1-1; no definite D call. The CDR3 is 16 amino acids. V lost 0 bases, J lost 1 base, and 12 bases lay in between. Germline V CDR1 and CDR2: LGHNA, YNFKEQ. The CDR3 here is CASSQETGNWNTEAFF. The CDR3 nucleotides read TGTGCCAGCAGCCAAGAGACGGGAAACTGGAACACTGAAGCTTTCTTT.

The rearrangement uses TRBV18 and TRBJ2-1, with 12 bases identical to TRBD2. The V segment lost 4 bases and the J segment 4 bases; nucleotides outside the gene matches: 5. Looked up from germline, CDR1 is KGHSH and CDR2 is LQKENI. This CDR3 has 16 amino acids. The CDR3 DNA sequence: TGTGCCAGCTCACGCCCGGGACTAGCGGGTTACAATGAGCAGTTCTTC. Translating it yields CASSRPGLAGYNEQFF.

This chain joins TRBV5-4 and TRBJ2-3; a weak D match, TRBD2 (6 bases). Between the trimmed V and J ends, which lost 4 bases and 0 bases, there was a span of 15 bases. The CDR3 contains 16 residues. Germline loops: CDR1 SGHNT, CDR2 YYREEE (reference sequence). The CDR3 spells CASSRGLRLSTDTQYF. DNA for the CDR3: TGTGCCAGCAGCAGGGGACTCCGTCTAAGCACAGATACGCAGTATTTT.